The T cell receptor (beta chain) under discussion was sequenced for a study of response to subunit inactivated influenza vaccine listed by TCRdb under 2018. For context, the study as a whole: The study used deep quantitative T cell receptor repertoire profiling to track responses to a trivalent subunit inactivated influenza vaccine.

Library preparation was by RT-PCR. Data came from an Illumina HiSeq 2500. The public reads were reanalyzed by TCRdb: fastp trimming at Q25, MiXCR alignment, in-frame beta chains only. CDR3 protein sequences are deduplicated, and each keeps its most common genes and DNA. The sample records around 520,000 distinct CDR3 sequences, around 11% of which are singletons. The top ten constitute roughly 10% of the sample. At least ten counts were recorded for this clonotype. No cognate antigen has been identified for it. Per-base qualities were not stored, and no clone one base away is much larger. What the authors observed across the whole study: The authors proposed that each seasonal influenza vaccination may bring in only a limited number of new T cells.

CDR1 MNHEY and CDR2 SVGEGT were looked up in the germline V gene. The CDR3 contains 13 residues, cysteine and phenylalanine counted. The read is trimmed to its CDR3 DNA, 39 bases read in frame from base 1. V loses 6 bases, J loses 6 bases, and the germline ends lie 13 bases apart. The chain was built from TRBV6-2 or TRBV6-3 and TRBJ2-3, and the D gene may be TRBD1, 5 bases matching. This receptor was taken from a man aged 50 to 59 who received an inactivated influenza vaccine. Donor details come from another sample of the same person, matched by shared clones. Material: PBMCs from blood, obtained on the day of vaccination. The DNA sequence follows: TGTGCCAGCAGAGACTTGGGGCCTGATACGCAGTATTTT. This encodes CASRDLGPDTQYF.